These T cell receptor beta chains were read from a single sample in a study of radiation and T cells in renal cell carcinoma. Sequenced by immunoSEQ multiplex PCR; TCRdb stores in-frame clones only, minus some. The sample lists about 130,000 clones, roughly 88% occurring once. The sequenced sample was blood, obtained from a patient whose treatment included radiotherapy and nephrectomy. The receptors originated from a woman aged 45-59 years with renal cell carcinoma. The CDR3 runs from the conserved cysteine through the conserved F or W. D genes are given only for firm matches. The size entry is marked missing in some rows and otherwise reads once, few, many or a size class.

abundance,v_gene,j_gene,d_gene,CDR3nt,CDR3aa
.,TRBV28,TRBJ2-7,.,TGTGCCAGCAGAAACCTCTACGAGCAGTACTTC,CASRNLYEQYF
.,TRBV4-1,TRBJ2-1,TRBD2,TGCGCCAGCAGCCAAGACGGTCCCGGGGGGTCCTACAATGAGCAGTTCTTC,CASSQDGPGGSYNEQFF
.,TRBV4-3,TRBJ2-7,.,TGCGCCAGCAGCCAAGATATTACGGGAGCCTACGAGCAGTACTTC,CASSQDITGAYEQYF
.,TRBV30,TRBJ1-4,.,TGTGCCTGGAGTGTACTTTCAACTAATGAAAAACTGTTTTTT,CAWSVLSTNEKLFF
.,TRBV30,TRBJ1-1,.,TGTGCCTGGAGTGTGGGCAGGCGAGCCACTGAAGCTTTCTTT,CAWSVGRRATEAFF
.,TRBV2,TRBJ1-1,TRBD1,TGTGCCAGCAGTGACTATCCGTCGGGACAGGGGGCTGAAGCTTTCTTT,CASSDYPSGQGAEAFF
.,TRBV5-1,TRBJ2-3,.,TGCGCCAGCAGCTTAATGGCCAGATCTAGCACAGATACGCAGTATTTT,CASSLMARSSTDTQYF
few,TRBV4-3,TRBJ2-7,TRBD2,TGCGCCAGCAGCCAAGGGGGACTAGTCGCTTCGGGTGAGCAGTACTTC,CASSQGGLVASGEQYF
once,TRBV4-3,TRBJ2-7,.,TGCGCCAGCAGCCAGGGCCGCTCCTACGAGCAGTACTTC,CASSQGRSYEQYF
.,TRBV11-2,TRBJ2-7,.,TGTGCCAGCAGCTCCCCCCGGGGGCCCTACGAGCAGTACTTC,CASSSPRGPYEQYF
.,TRBV10-3,TRBJ2-7,.,TGTGCCATCAGTGACATGGCAGGGACCTCCGAGCAGTACTTC,CAISDMAGTSEQYF
.,TRBV5-1,TRBJ1-2,TRBD1,TGCGCCAGCAGCTTGGGGACAGGTCTGTTCTATGGCTACACCTTC,CASSLGTGLFYGYTF
.,TRBV7-2,TRBJ1-2,.,TGTGCCACCCCTCAAACGGGGGGGCATAACTATGGCTACACCTTC,CATPQTGGHNYGYTF
.,TRBV11-2,TRBJ1-2,.,TGTGCCAGCACCTCCTTAACCTACTACACCTTC,CASTSLTYYTF
.,TRBV4-3,TRBJ1-1,.,TGCGCCAGCAGCCAAGAATACAGCATCACTGAAGCTTTCTTT,CASSQEYSITEAFF
.,TRBV6-1,TRBJ1-5,.,TGTGCCAGCAGAGGTATCGTAGGGTTAGTTCAGCCCCAGCATTTT,CASRGIVGLVQPQHF
.,TRBV19,TRBJ2-5,.,TGTGCCAGTAGTATGCAAGGACTGATTACTGAGACCCAGTACTTC,CASSMQGLITETQYF
once,TRBV6-1,TRBJ1-5,.,TGTGCCAGCAGTGAGGCTTCGGGGCTATCTCAGCCCCAGCATTTT,CASSEASGLSQPQHF
.,TRBV19,TRBJ1-4,.,TGTGCCAGTATGGGGCAAGGTGAAAAACTGTTTTTT,CASMGQGEKLFF
.,TRBV11-2,TRBJ1-1,.,TGTGCCAGCAGACCGGGGGCCTTGGGGAACACTGAAGCTTTCTTT,CASRPGALGNTEAFF
.,TRBV6-7,TRBJ2-3,TRBD2,TGTGCCAGCAGTTACTCGACTAGCGGGGGGGCATTAGATACGCAGTATTTT,CASSYSTSGGALDTQYF
.,TRBV5-1,TRBJ2-5,.,TGCGCCAGCAGCTTGGAGCTGGGGAGGGAGACCCAGTACTTC,CASSLELGRETQYF
few,TRBV9,TRBJ1-1,.,TGTGCCAGCAGCGTAGTGGCGAACACTGAAGCTTTCTTT,CASSVVANTEAFF
.,TRBV11-3,TRBJ2-3,.,TGTGCCAGCAGCTTAGGCGGGGTTTACACAGATACGCAGTATTTT,CASSLGGVYTDTQYF
.,TRBV5-8,TRBJ1-1,TRBD1,TGTGCCAGCAGCTTGGGACAGGGCCACACTGAAGCTTTCTTT,CASSLGQGHTEAFF